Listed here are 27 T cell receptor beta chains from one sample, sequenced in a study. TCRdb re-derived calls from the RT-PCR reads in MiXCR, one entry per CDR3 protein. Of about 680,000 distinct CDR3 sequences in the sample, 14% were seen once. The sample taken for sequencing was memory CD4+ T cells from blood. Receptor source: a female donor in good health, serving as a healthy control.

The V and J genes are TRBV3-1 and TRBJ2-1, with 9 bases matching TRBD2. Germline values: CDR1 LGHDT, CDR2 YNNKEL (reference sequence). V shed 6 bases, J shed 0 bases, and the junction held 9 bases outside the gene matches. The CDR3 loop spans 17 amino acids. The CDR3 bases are TGTGCCAGCAGTCTGGGACTAGCCCTGAGCTCCTACAATGAGCAGTTCTTC. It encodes CASSLGLALSSYNEQFF.

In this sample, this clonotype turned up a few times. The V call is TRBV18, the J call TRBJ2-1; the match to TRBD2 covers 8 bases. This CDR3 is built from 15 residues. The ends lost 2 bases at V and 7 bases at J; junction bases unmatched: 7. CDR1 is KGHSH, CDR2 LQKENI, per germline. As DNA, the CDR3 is TGTGCCAGCTCACCAAGTGGCGGGGGGTTAAATGAGCAGTTCTTC. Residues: CASSPSGGGLNEQFF.

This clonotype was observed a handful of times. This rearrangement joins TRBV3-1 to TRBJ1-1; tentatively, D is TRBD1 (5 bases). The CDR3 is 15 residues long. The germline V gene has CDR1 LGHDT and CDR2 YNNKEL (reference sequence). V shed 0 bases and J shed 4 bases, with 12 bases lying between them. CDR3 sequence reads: CASSQDMSGGTEAFF. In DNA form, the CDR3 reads TGTGCCAGCAGCCAAGATATGTCGGGGGGCACTGAAGCTTTCTTT.

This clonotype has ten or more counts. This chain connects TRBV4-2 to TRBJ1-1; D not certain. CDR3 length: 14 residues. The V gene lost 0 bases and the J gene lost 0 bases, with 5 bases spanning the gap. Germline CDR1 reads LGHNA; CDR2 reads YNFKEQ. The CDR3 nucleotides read TGTGCCAGCAGCCAAGATAGGGTGAACACTGAAGCTTTCTTT. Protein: CASSQDRVNTEAFF.

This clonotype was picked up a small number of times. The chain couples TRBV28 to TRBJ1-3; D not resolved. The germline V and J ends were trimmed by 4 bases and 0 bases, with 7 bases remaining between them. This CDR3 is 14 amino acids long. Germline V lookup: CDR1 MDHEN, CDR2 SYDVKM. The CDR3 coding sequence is TGTGCCAGCAGTTACCAGAACTCTGGAAACACCATATATTTT. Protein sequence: CASSYQNSGNTIYF. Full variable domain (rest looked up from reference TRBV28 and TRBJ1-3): DVKVTQSSRYLVKRTGEKVFLECVQDMDHENMFWYRQDPGLGLRLIYFSYDVKMKEKGDIPEGYSVSREKKERFSLILESASTNQTSMYLCASSYQNSGNTIYFGEGSWLTVV.

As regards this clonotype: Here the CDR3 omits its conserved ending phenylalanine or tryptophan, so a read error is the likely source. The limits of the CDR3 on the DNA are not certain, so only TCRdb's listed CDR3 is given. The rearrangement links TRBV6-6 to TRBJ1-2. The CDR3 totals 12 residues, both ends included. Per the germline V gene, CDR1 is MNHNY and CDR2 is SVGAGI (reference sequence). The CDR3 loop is CASSYSTASSTV.

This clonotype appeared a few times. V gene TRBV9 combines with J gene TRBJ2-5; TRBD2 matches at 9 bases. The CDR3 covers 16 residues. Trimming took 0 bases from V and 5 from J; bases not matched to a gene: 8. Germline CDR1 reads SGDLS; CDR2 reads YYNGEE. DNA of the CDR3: TGTGCCAGCAGCGTAGCCCCCTTAGCGGGAGCGGAGACCCAGTACTTC. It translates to CASSVAPLAGAETQYF.

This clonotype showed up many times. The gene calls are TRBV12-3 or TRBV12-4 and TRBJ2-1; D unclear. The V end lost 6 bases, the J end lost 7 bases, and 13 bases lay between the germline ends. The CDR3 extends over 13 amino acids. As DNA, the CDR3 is TGTGCCAGCAGCCCTGGATCGTCAAATGAGCAGTTCTTC. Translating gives CASSPGSSNEQFF.

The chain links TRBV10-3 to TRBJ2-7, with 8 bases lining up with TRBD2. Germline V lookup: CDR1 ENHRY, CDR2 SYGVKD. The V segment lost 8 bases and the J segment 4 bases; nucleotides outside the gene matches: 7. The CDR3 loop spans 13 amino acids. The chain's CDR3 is CAISSGGSYEQYF. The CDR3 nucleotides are TGTGCCATCTCATCGGGGGGGTCTTACGAGCAGTACTTC.

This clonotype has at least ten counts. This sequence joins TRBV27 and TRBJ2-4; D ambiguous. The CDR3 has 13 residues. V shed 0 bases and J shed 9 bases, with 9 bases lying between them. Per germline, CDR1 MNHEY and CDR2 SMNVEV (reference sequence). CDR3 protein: CASSLSTLGIQYF. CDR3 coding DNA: TGTGCCAGCAGTTTATCGACCCTTGGCATTCAGTACTTC.

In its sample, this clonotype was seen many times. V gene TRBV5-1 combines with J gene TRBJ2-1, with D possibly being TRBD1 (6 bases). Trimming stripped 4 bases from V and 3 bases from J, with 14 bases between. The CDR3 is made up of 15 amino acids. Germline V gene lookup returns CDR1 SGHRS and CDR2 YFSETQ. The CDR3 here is CASSPIGDNYNEQFF. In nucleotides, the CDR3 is TGCGCCAGCAGCCCGATTGGGGACAACTACAATGAGCAGTTCTTC.

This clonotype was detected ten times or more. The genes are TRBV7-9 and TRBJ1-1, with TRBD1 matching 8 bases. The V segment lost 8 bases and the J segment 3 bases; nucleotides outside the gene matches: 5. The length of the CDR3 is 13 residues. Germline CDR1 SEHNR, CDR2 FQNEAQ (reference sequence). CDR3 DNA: TGTGCCAGCGGACAGGGAAGGGACACTGAAGCTTTCTTT. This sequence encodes CASGQGRDTEAFF.

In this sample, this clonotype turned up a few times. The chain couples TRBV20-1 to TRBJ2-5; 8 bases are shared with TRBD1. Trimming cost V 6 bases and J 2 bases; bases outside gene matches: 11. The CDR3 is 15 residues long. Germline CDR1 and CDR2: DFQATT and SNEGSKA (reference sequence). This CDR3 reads CSARPFQGAQETQYF. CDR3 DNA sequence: TGCAGTGCGAGACCTTTCCAGGGGGCACAAGAGACCCAGTACTTC.

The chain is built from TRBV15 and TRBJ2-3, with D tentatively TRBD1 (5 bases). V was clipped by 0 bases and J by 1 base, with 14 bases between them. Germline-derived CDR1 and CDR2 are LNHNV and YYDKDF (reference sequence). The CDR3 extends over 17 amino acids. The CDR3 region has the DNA TGTGCCACCAGCAGAGATCCTGGCAGGGTTGGCACAGATACGCAGTATTTT. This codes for CATSRDPGRVGTDTQYF.

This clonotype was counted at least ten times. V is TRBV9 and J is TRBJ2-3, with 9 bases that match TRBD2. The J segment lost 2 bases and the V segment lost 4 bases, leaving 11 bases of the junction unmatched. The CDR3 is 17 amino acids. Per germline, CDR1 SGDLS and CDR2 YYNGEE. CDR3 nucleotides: TGTGCCAGCAGCCCGAGAAGAGGCGGGAGGGACACAGATACGCAGTATTTT. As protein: CASSPRRGGRDTDTQYF.

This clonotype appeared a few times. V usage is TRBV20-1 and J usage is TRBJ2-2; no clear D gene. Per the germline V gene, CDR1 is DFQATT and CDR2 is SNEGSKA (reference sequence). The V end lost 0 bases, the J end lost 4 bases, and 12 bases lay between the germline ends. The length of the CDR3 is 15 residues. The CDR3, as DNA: TGCAGTGCTAGAGATCAGACGGCTAGCACCGGGGAGCTGTTTTTT. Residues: CSARDQTASTGELFF.

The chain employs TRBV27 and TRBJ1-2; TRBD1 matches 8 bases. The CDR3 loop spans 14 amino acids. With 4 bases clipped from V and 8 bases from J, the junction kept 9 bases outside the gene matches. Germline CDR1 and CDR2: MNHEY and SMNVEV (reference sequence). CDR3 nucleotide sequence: TGTGCCAGCAGTTACAGGGGGAGGGCAAGCGGCTACACCTTC. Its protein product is CASSYRGRASGYTF.

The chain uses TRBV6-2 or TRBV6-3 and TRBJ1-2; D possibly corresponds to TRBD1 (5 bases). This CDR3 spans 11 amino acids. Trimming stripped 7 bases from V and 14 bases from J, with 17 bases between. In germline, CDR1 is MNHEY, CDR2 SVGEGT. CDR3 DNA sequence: TGTGCCAGCACCGACGGGGGGTTTTGTACCTTC. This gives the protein CASTDGGFCTF.

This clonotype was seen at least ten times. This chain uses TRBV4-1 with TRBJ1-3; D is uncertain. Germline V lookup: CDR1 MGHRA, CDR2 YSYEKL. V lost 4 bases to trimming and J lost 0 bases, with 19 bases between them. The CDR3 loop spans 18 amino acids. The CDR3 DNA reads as TGCGCCAGCAGCCCCTACCGGAAGGGCGAGGGCTCTGGAAACACCATATATTTT. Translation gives CASSPYRKGEGSGNTIYF.

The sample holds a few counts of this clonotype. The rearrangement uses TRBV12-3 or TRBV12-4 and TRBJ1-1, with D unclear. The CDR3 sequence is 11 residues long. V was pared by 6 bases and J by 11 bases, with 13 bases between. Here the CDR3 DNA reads TGTGCCAGCAGCCGTGGGGAGGTTGCTTTCTTT. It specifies CASSRGEVAFF.

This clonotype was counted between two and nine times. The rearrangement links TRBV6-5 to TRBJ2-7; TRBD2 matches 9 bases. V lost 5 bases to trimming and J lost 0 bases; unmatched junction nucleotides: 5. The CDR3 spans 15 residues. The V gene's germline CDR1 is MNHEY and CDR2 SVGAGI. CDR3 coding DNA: TGTGCCAGCAGTGTGACTAGCGGAGTCTCCTACGAGCAGTACTTC. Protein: CASSVTSGVSYEQYF.

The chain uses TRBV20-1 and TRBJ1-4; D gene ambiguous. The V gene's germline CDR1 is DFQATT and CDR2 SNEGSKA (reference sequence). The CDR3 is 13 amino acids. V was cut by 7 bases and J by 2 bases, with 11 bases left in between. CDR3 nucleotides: TGCAGTGTCCTTGCCCTTACTAATGAAAAACTGTTTTTT. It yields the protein CSVLALTNEKLFF.

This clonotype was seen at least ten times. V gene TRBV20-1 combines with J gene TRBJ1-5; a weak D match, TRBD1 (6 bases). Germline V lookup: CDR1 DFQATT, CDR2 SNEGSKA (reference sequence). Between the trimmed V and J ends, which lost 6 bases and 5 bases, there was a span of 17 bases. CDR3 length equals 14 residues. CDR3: CSASRGGHDQPQHF. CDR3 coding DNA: TGCAGTGCCTCGAGGGGGGGGCACGATCAGCCCCAGCATTTT.

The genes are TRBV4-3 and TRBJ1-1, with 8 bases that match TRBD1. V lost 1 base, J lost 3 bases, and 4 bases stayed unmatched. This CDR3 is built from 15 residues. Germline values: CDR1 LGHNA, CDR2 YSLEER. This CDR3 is CASSQGWTGYTEAFF. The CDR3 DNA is TGCGCCAGCAGCCAAGGATGGACAGGGTACACTGAAGCTTTCTTT.

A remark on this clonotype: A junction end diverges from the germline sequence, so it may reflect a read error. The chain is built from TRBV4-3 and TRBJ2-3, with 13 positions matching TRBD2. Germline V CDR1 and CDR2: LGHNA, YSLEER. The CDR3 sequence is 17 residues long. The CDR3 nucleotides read TGCGCCAGCAGCCCGGGGACTAGCGGGACGTACACAGATACGCATTATTTT. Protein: CASSPGTSGTYTDTHYF.

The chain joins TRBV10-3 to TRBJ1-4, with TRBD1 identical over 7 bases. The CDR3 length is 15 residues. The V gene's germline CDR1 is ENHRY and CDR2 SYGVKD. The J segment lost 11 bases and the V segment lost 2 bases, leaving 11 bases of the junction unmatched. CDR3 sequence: CAISERDREERKLFF. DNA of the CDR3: TGTGCCATCAGTGAGAGAGACAGGGAGGAAAGGAAACTGTTTTTT.

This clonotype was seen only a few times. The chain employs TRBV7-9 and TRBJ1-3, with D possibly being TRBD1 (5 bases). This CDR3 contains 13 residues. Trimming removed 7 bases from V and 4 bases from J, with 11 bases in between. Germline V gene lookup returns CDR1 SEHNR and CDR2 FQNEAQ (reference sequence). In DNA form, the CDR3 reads TGTGCCAGCATGAGGGGAGTCGGAAACACCATATATTTT. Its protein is CASMRGVGNTIYF.